This record looks at one T cell receptor beta chain sequence and its context. V trimming: 3 bases; J trimming: 3 bases; junction bases outside the gene matches: 3. From germline, CDR1 is LNHDA and CDR2 SQIVND (reference sequence). The CDR3 has 15 amino acids. This record belongs to a study of blood T cell repertoires in COVID-19. Study overall: The cDNA or gDNA used as material had been derived from T cells, B-cell-depleted T cells, or PBMCs.

The assay was immunoSEQ multiplex PCR, and TCRdb's table has in-frame clones only and misses some. The data show hundreds of thousands of clones, about 93% seen once. Those enrolled, adults aged about 18 to 89 years, came from around 24 US areas. Recovery among Cohort 3 donors was established by two negative PCRs, clearance, or symptom resolution. The source is a woman aged 18-35 years who had recovered from COVID-19. Sample: PBMCs or T cells enriched from blood (not recorded which). The chain combines TRBV19 with TRBJ1-3; 9 nucleotides match TRBD1. The CDR3 here is CASSIGTGSGNTIYF. The DNA of the CDR3 is TGTGCCAGTAGTATCGGGACAGGGAGTGGAAACACCATATATTTT.